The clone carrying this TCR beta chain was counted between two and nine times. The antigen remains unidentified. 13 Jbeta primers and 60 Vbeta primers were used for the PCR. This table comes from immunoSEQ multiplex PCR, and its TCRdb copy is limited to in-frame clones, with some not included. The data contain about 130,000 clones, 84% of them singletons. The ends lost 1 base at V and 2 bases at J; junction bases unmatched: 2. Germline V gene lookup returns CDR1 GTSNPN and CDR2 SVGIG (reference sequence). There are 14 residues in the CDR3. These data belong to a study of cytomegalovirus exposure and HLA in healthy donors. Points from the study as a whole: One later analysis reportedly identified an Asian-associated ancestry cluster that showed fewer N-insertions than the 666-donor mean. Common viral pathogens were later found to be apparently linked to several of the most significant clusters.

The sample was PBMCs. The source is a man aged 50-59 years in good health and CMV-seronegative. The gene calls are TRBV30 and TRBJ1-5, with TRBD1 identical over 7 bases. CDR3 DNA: TGTGCCTGGAGTGACAGGGGTGGCAATCAGCCCCAGCATTTT. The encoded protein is CAWSDRGGNQPQHF.